The subject of this entry is one T cell receptor (beta chain). Its target is unknown. V was clipped by 4 bases and J by 5 bases, with 8 bases between them. CDR1 is LNHDA, CDR2 SQIVND, per germline (reference sequence). The CDR3 is made up of 13 amino acids. In the PCR, 60 Vbeta and 13 Jbeta primers were used. TCRdb's table, derived via immunoSEQ multiplex PCR, lists solely in-frame clones and lacks some. The table lists roughly 180,000 clones, about 80% of them singletons. The data belong to a study of cytomegalovirus exposure and HLA in healthy donors. The study, taken as a whole, reports: In vitro checks showed that a few CMV-associated chains really do target CMV antigens.

Sample: PBMCs. The sequence derives from a man aged 25-45 years in good health and CMV-seropositive. The chain carries TRBV19 and TRBJ1-4; D call uncertain. The CDR3 DNA reads TGTGCCAGTAGTACAGACCAAAATGAAAAACTGTTTTTT. Its translation is CASSTDQNEKLFF.